These 21 T cell receptor beta chains came from one sample sequenced in a study of CD8 T cells in Susac syndrome. A quantity of about 0.5 to 1 ug RNA underwent reverse transcription using random hexamers. TCRdb ran MiXCR on the immunoSEQ multiplex PCR reads and lists one entry per CDR3 protein. Of under 200,000 distinct CDR3 sequences listed, 90% to 96% were seen once; the top ten hold about 0.13%. The sequenced sample was CD4+ T cells from PBMCs. The source is a human donor with Susac syndrome.

The J gene is TRBJ1-4, the V gene TRBV3-1, with unresolved D. V lost 4 bases, J lost 13 bases, and 13 bases lay in between. This CDR3 spans 12 amino acids. The germline V gene encodes CDR1 LGHDT and CDR2 YNNKEL (reference sequence). The CDR3 loop is CASSPGGRRLFF. As DNA, the CDR3 is TGTGCCAGCAGCCCGGGAGGCCGAAGACTGTTTTTT.

This chain uses TRBV2 with TRBJ2-7; 16 nucleotides align to TRBD2. The V gene's germline CDR1 is SNHLY and CDR2 FYNNEI. CDR3 length: 15 residues. J was trimmed by 9 bases and V by 4 bases; bases with no gene match: 6. CDR3 nucleotides: TGTGCCAGCAGTGTCCCGGGACTAGCGGGAGGGGTGCAGTACTTC. It translates to CASSVPGLAGGVQYF.

The V call is TRBV29-1, the J call TRBJ1-2, with 7 bases aligning to TRBD1. Germline CDR1 and CDR2: SQVTM and ANQGSEA. The CDR3 has 12 residues. J gave up 8 bases and V 6 bases, and 9 bases lay outside the gene matches. CDR3 sequence reads: CSVGTDLGGYTF. In nucleotides, the CDR3 is TGCAGCGTGGGGACAGATTTAGGAGGCTACACCTTC.

The rearrangement joins TRBV4-1 to TRBJ2-3; 8 bases agree with TRBD2. The germline CDR1 and CDR2 sequences are MGHRA and YSYEKL. V dropped 6 bases and J dropped 9; count of bases not matched to a gene: 8. The CDR3 is made up of 13 amino acids. The CDR3 region has the DNA TGCGCCAGCAGTCCCAGCGGGAGTGGAACGCAGTATTTT. Protein product: CASSPSGSGTQYF.

The CDR3 spells CSVVLVGGNTEAFF. CDR3 DNA: TGCAGCGTTGTCCTCGTGGGAGGGAACACTGAAGCTTTCTTT. The chain has TRBV29-1 and TRBJ1-1; no reliable D call. V was clipped by 4 bases and J by 1 base, with 13 bases between them. Germline CDR1 reads SQVTM; CDR2 reads ANQGSEA. This CDR3 contains 14 residues.

The CDR3 DNA reads TGTGCCACCGGGGGCGGGCCCGGGACCCAGTACTTC. Translation gives CATGGGPGTQYF. The chain uses TRBV6-5 and TRBJ2-5; either TRBD1 or TRBD2 may supply D (6 bases each). The CDR3 extends over 12 amino acids. V was trimmed by 10 bases and J by 7 bases, leaving 16 bases between them. Per the germline V gene, CDR1 is MNHEY and CDR2 is SVGAGI.

The chain combines TRBV3-1 with TRBJ1-1, with a tentative D call TRBD1 (5 bases). Trimming stripped 0 bases from V and 1 base from J, with 6 bases between. The length of the CDR3 is 14 residues. CDR1 is LGHDT, CDR2 YNNKEL, per germline (reference sequence). The CDR3 here is CASSQEGTNTEAFF. The CDR3, as DNA: TGTGCCAGCAGCCAAGAGGGGACGAACACTGAAGCTTTCTTT.

The genes are TRBV3-1 and TRBJ1-6; 7 bases match TRBD1. Germline CDR1 LGHDT, CDR2 YNNKEL (reference sequence). This CDR3 is built from 13 residues. V shed 6 bases and J 7 bases; nucleotides not matched to a gene: 3. The chain's CDR3 is CASRGQLNSPLHF. The CDR3, as DNA: TGTGCCAGCAGGGGACAGCTAAATTCACCCCTCCACTTT.

DNA for the CDR3: TGTGCCAGCAGTTTTGCGGGGGGGCCAGATACGCAGTATTTT. It codes for CASSFAGGPDTQYF. This chain joins TRBV28 and TRBJ2-3; the match to TRBD2 covers 9 bases. V gave up 3 bases and J gave up 4 bases; unmatched junction bases: 2. The CDR3 has 14 amino acids. CDR1 is MDHEN and CDR2 is SYDVKM in the germline V gene. Complete variable domain (other parts from reference TRBV28 and TRBJ2-3): DVKVTQSSRYLVKRTGEKVFLECVQDMDHENMFWYRQDPGLGLRLIYFSYDVKMKEKGDIPEGYSVSREKKERFSLILESASTNQTSMYLCASSFAGGPDTQYFGPGTRLTVL.

V is TRBV20-1 and J is TRBJ1-2, with TRBD1 identical over 7 bases. The CDR3 sequence is 15 residues long. The V segment lost 1 base and the J segment 5 bases; nucleotides outside the gene matches: 10. The germline gives CDR1 DFQATT, CDR2 SNEGSKA (reference sequence). The CDR3 DNA is TGCAGTGCTAGAGGTTCTACAGGGGCGTCATATGGCTACACCTTC. As protein: CSARGSTGASYGYTF.

This clonotype appeared a single time. The chain employs TRBV4-1 and TRBJ1-5; maybe TRBD1 (6 bases). This CDR3 is 16 amino acids long. Trimming took 3 bases from V and 3 from J, leaving 15 bases between them. Germline CDR1 reads MGHRA; CDR2 reads YSYEKL. The CDR3 protein is CASSHVGQPINQPQHF. The CDR3 nucleotides are TGCGCCAGCAGCCATGTAGGACAGCCCATCAATCAGCCCCAGCATTTT.

V gene TRBV12-3 or TRBV12-4 combines with J gene TRBJ2-2; D gene ambiguous. V lost 9 bases and J 6 bases, leaving 8 bases between the germline ends. The CDR3 covers 11 residues. The CDR3 region is CASGLAGELFF. The CDR3 coding sequence is TGTGCCAGTGGGTTGGCCGGGGAGCTGTTTTTT.

J is TRBJ2-7 and V is TRBV29-1; no firm D call. The germline gives CDR1 SQVTM, CDR2 ANQGSEA. V was cut by 6 bases and J by 2 bases, with 8 bases left in between. The CDR3 spans 11 residues. CDR3: CSVQSPYEQYF. In nucleotides, the CDR3 is TGCAGCGTCCAATCCCCCTACGAGCAGTACTTC.

This chain joins TRBV6-7 and TRBJ2-7; D gene ambiguous. TRBV6-7 is annotated as an ORF whose role is uncertain. The V gene lost 2 bases and the J gene lost 4 bases, with 12 bases spanning the gap. The CDR3 runs 14 residues. The CDR3 DNA reads TGTGCCAGCAGTTACAAGGGTCAATCTTACGAGCAGTACGTC. This translates into CASSYKGQSYEQYV.

This chain joins TRBV5-1 and TRBJ2-6, with 9 bases aligning to TRBD1. After removal of 2 bases from V and 0 bases from J, the junction contained 6 bases not matched to a gene. CDR3 length equals 18 residues. Germline V gene data show CDR1 as SGHRS and CDR2 as YFSETQ. CDR3 loop: CASSLGTGPSSGANVLTF. The CDR3 DNA reads as TGCGCCAGCAGCTTAGGGACAGGGCCAAGCTCTGGGGCCAACGTCCTGACTTTC.

The V call is TRBV4-2, the J call TRBJ2-6, with 10 nucleotides matching TRBD2. Germline lookup yields CDR1 LGHNA and CDR2 YNFKEQ. This CDR3 is built from 23 residues. V was pared by 3 bases and J by 0 bases, with 20 bases of the junction left unmatched. This CDR3 reads CASSQAGWTSGRVFSSGANVLTF. The CDR3 DNA follows: TGTGCCAGCAGCCAGGCCGGTTGGACTAGCGGAAGAGTTTTTAGCTCTGGGGCCAACGTCCTGACTTTC.

This chain uses TRBV30 with TRBJ2-6, with TRBD1 as a possible D gene (5 bases). The ends were cut back, 5 bases at V and 4 bases at J, with 9 bases in the middle. CDR3 size: 13 residues. The germline V gene has CDR1 GTSNPN and CDR2 SVGIG (reference sequence). The CDR3 sequence is CAWERTGANVLTF. CDR3 nucleotide sequence: TGTGCCTGGGAAAGGACAGGGGCCAACGTCCTGACTTTC.

In DNA, the CDR3 is TGTGCCAGCAGCTTGGACGGACGGTCCGAGACCCAGTACTTC. It is translated as CASSLDGRSETQYF. This sequence joins TRBV7-9 and TRBJ2-5; no firm D call. Germline-derived CDR1 and CDR2 are SEHNR and FQNEAQ (reference sequence). Trimming stripped 3 bases from V and 5 bases from J, with 13 bases between. The CDR3 extends over 14 amino acids.

The rearrangement uses TRBV7-2 and TRBJ2-7, with D possibly TRBD1 on 5 matching bases. With 1 base removed from V and 2 bases from J, the gap between germline ends came to 12 bases. CDR1 and CDR2 from the germline V gene are SGHTA and FQGNSA. The CDR3 has 15 residues. The CDR3 nucleotides are TGTGCCAGCAGCTTAGGGCCAGGGATCCCCTACGAGCAGTACTTC. This gives the protein CASSLGPGIPYEQYF.

The rearrangement uses TRBV30 and TRBJ1-1; tentative D call: TRBD1 (6 bases). Per germline, CDR1 GTSNPN and CDR2 SVGIG (reference sequence). The CDR3 contains 12 residues. The V end was cut by 8 bases, the J end by 6 bases, with 16 bases between. CDR3 residues: CAGTRGVSEAFF. In DNA, the CDR3 is TGTGCCGGGACAAGGGGAGTGTCTGAAGCTTTCTTT.

V usage is TRBV4-1 and J usage is TRBJ1-6, with D hard to call. The CDR3 totals 17 residues. Germline CDR1 MGHRA, CDR2 YSYEKL. Trimming stripped 4 bases from V and 0 bases from J, with 13 bases between. The CDR3 nucleotides read TGCGCCAGCAGCCTCCCACGTGGAAGCTCCTATAATTCACCCCTCCACTTT. Protein product: CASSLPRGSSYNSPLHF.